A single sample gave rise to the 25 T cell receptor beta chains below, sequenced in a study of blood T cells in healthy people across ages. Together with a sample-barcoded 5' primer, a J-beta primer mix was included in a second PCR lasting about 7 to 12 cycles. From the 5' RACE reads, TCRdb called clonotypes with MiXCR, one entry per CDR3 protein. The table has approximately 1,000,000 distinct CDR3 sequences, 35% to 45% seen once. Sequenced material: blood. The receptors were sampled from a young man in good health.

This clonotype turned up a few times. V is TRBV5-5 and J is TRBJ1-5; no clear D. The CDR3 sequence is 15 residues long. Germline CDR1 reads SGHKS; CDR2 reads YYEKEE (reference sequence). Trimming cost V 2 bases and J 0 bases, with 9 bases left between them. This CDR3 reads CASSFQGNSNQPQHF. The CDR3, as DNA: TGTGCCAGCAGCTTCCAAGGGAATAGCAATCAGCCCCAGCATTTT.

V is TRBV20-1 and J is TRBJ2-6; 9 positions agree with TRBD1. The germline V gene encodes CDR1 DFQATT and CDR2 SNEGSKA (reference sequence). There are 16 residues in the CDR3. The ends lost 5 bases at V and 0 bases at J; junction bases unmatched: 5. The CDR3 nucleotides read TGCAGTGCTGTGGGACAGGGTAGCTCTGGGGCCAACGTCCTGACTTTC. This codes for CSAVGQGSSGANVLTF.

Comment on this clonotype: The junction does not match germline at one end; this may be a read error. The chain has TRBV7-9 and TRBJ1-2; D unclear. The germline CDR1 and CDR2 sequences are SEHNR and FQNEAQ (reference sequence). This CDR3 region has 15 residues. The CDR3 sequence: CTSSLGPNLDYGYTF. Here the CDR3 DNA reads TGTACCAGCAGCCTTGGACCAAATCTGGACTATGGCTACACCTTC.

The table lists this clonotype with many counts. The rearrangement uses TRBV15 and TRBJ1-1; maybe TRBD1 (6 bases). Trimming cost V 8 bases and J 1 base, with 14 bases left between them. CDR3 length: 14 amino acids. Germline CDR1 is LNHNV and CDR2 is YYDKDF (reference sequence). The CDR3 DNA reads TGTGCCACCTGCCTTGGGGGCTGGAACACTGAAGCTTTCTTT. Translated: CATCLGGWNTEAFF.

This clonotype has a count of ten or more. The CDR3 coding sequence is TGTGCCAGCAGTCAGACAGACAACTATGGCTACACCTTC. Protein product: CASSQTDNYGYTF. This sequence joins TRBV4-2 and TRBJ1-2; weak D call: TRBD1 (5 bases). V dropped 6 bases and J dropped 2 bases, with 10 bases sitting between them. Germline CDR1 LGHNA, CDR2 YNFKEQ. This CDR3 comprises 13 residues.

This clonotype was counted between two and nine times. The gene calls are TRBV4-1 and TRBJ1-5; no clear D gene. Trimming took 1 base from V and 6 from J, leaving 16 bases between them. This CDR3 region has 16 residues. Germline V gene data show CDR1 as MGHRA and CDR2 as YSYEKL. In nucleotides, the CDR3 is TGCGCCAGCAGCCAAGTGGCTTCGGGAGGCGGTCAGCCCCAGCATTTT. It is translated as CASSQVASGGGQPQHF.

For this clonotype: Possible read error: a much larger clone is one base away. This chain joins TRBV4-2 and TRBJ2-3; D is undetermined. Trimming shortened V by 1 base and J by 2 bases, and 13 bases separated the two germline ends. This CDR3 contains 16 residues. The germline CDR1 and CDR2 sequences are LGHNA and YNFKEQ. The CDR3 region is CASSQARVLTTDTQYF. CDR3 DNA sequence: TGTGCCAGCAGCCAAGCTAGGGTCCTTACCACAGATACGCAGTATTTT.

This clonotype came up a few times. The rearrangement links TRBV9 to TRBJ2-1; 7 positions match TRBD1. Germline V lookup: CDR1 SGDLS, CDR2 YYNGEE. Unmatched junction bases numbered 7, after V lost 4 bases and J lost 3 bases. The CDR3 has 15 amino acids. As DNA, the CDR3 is TGTGCCAGCAGCCTCACAGGGGATGGCTACAATGAGCAGTTCTTC. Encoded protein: CASSLTGDGYNEQFF.

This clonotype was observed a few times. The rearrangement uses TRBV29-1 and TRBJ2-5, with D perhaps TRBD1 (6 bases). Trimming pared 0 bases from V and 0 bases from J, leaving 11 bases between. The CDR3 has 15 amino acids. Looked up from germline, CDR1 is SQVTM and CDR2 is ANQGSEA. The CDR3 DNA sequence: TGCAGCGTTGAAGATGGGCAGGGGAACCAAGAGACCCAGTACTTC. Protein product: CSVEDGQGNQETQYF. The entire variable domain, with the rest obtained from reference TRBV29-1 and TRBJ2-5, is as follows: SAVISQKPSRDICQRGTSLTIQCQVDSQVTMMFWYRQQPGQSLTLIATANQGSEATYESGFVIDKFPISRPNLTFSTLTVSNMSPEDSSIYLCSVEDGQGNQETQYFGPGTRLLVL.

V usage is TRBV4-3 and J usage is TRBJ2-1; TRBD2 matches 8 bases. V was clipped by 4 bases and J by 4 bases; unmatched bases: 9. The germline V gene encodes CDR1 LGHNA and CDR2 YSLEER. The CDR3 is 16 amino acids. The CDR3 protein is CASSPTAGGRYNEQFF. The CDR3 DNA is TGCGCCAGCAGCCCAACCGCGGGGGGCCGATACAATGAGCAGTTCTTC.

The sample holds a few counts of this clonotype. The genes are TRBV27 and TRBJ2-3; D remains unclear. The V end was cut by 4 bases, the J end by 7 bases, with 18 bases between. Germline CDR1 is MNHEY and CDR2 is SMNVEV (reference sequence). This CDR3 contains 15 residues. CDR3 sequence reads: CASSSFRDPPNTQYF. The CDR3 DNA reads TGTGCCAGCAGTTCATTTCGCGATCCCCCTAATACGCAGTATTTT.

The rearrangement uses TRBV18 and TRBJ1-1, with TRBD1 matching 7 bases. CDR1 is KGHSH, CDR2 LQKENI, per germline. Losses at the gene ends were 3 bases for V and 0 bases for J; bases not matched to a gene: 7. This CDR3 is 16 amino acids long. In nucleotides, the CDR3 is TGTGCCAGCTCACCGCAGGGGGGAAGGATGAACACTGAAGCTTTCTTT. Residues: CASSPQGGRMNTEAFF.

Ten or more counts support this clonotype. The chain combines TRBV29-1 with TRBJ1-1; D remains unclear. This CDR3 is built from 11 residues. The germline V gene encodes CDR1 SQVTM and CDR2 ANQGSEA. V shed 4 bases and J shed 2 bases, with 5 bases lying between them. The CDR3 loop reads CSVVVNTEAFF. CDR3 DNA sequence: TGCAGCGTTGTGGTCAACACTGAAGCTTTCTTT.

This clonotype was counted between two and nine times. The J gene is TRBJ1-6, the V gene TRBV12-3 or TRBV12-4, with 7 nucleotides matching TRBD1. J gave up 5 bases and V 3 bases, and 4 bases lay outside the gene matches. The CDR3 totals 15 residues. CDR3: CASSFGDSHNSPLHF. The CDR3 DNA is TGTGCCAGCAGTTTCGGGGACAGTCATAATTCACCCCTCCACTTT.

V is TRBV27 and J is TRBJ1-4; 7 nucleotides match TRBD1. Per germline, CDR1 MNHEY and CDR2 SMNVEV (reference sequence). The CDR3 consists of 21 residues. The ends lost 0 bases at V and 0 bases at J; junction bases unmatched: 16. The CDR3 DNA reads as TGTGCCAGCAGTTTATCGGTTAGGAGACAGGGCCTTCTCGCAACTAATGAAAAACTGTTTTTT. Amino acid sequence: CASSLSVRRQGLLATNEKLFF. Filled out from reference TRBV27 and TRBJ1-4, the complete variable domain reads EAQVTQNPRYLITVTGKKLTVTCSQNMNHEYMSWYRQDPGLGLRQIYYSMNVEVTDKGDVPEGYKVSRKEKRNFPLILESPSPNQTSLYFCASSLSVRRQGLLATNEKLFFGSGTQLSVL.

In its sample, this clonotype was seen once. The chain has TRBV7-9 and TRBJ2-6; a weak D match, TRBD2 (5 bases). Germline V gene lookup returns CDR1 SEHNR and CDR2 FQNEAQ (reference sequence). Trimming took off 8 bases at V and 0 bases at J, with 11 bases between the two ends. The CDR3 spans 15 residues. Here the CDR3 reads CASLFEGSGANVLTF. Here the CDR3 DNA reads TGTGCCAGCTTATTTGAGGGCTCTGGGGCCAACGTCCTGACTTTC.

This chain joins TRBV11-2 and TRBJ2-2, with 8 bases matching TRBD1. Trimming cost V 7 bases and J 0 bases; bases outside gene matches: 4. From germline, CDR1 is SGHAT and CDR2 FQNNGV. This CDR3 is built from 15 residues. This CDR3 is CASNQGAPNTGELFF. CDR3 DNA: TGTGCCAGCAACCAGGGGGCGCCGAACACCGGGGAGCTGTTTTTT. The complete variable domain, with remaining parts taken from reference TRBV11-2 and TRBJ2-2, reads EAGVAQSPRYKIIEKRQSVAFWCNPISGHATLYWYQQILGQGPKLLIQFQNNGVVDDSQLPKDRFSAERLKGVDSTLKIQPAKLEDSAVYLCASNQGAPNTGELFFGEGSRLTVL.

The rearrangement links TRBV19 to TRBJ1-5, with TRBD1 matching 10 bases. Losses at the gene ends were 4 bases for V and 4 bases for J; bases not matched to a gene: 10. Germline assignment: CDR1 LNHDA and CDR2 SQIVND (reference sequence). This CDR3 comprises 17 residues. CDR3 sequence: CASSSPRDRGLNQPQHF. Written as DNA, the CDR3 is TGTGCCAGTAGTAGCCCCCGGGACAGGGGTCTTAATCAGCCCCAGCATTTT.

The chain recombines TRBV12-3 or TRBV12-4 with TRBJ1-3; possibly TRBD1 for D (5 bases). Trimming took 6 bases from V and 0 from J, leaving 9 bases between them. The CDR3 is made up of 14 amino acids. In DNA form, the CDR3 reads TGTGCCAGCAGAAGGGGAAGCTCTGGAAACACCATATATTTT. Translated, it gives CASRRGSSGNTIYF.

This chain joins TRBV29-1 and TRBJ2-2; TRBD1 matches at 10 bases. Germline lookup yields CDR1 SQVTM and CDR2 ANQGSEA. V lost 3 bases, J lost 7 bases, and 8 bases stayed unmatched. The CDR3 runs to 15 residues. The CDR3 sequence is CSVEVDRGPSGELFF. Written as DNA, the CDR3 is TGCAGCGTTGAGGTAGACAGGGGGCCTAGCGGGGAGCTGTTTTTT.

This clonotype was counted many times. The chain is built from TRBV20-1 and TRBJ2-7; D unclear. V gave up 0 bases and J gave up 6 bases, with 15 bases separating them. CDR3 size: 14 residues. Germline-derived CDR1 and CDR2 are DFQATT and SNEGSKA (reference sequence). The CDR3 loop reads CSARDQGRWSEQYF. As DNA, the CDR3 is TGCAGTGCTAGAGATCAAGGACGGTGGAGCGAGCAGTACTTC.

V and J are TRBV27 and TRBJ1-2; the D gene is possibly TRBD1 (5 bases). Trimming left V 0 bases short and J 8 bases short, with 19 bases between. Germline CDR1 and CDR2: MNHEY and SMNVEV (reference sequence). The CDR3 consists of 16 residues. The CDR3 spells CASSLSRGQGSSGYTF. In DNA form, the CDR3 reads TGTGCCAGCAGTTTATCACGGGGTCAGGGTTCAAGCGGCTACACCTTC.

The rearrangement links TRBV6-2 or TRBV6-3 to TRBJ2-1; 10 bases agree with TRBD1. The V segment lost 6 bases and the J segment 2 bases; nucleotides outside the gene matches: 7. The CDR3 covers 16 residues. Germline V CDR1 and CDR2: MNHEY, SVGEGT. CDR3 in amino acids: CASRGQGPDTYNEQFF. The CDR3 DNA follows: TGTGCCAGCAGGGGACAGGGGCCAGACACCTACAATGAGCAGTTCTTC.

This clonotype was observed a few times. In DNA, the CDR3 is TGCAGTGCTAGTACCCGGACAGGTCAAGAGACCCAGTACTTC. It codes for CSASTRTGQETQYF. The rearrangement uses TRBV20-1 and TRBJ2-5; 7 bases map to TRBD1. This CDR3 is 14 amino acids long. In germline, CDR1 is DFQATT, CDR2 SNEGSKA (reference sequence). V was clipped by 3 bases and J by 2 bases; unmatched bases: 6.

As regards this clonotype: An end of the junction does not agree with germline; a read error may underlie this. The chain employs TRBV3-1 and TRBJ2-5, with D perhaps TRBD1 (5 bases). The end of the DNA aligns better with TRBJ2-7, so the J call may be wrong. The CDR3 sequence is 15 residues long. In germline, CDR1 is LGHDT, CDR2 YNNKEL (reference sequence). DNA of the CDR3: TGTGCCAACAGCCAAGCCTCGCAGGGTGCCTACGAGCAGTACTTC. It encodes CANSQASQGAYEQYF.